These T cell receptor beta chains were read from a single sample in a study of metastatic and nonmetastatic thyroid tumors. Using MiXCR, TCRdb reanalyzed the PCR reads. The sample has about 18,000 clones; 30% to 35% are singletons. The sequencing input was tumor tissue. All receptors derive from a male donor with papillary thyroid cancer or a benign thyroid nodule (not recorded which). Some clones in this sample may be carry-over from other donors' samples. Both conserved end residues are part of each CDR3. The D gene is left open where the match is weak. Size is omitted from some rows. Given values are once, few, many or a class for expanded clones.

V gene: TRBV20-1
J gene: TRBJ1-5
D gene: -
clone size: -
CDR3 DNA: TGCAGTGATAGCGACGTCTGTGGGCCCCAGCATTTT
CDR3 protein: CSDSDVCGPQHF

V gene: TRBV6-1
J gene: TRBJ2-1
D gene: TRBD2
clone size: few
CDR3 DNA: TGTGCCAGCAGTGGGACTAGCGGGGGGGCCAATGAGCAGTTCTTC
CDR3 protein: CASSGTSGGANEQFF

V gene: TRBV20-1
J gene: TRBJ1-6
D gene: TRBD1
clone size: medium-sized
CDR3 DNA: TGCAGTGCTAGGGACGCAGGGACAGGGGGCGCGGGTTCACCCCTCCACTTT
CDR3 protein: CSARDAGTGGAGSPLHF

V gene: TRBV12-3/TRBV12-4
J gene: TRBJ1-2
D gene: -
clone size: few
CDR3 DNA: TGTGCCAGCAGTTTTAGGGAGTACTATGGCTACACCTTC
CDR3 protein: CASSFREYYGYTF

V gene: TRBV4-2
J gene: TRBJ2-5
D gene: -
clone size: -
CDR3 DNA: TGTGCCAGCAGCCAAGGTCGTGAGGCCGGCGGGGAGACCCAGTACTTC
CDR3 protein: CASSQGREAGGETQYF

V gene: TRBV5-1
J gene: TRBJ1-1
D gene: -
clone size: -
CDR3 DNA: TGCGCCAGCAGCACCTACAGGGTGAACACTGAAGCTTTCTTT
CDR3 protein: CASSTYRVNTEAFF

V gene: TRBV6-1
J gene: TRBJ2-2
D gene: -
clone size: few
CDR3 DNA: TGTGCCAACAGTGAAACCTCGGACAGTTGGGAGCTGTTTTTT
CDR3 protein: CANSETSDSWELFF

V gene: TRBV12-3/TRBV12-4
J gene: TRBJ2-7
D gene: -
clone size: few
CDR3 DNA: TGTGTCAGCATATCCGGAAGAGGGAGCATGGCCGAGCAGTACTTC
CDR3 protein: CVSISGRGSMAEQYF

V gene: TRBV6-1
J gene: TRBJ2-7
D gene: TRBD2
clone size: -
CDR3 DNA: TGTGCCTGCAGTGTTACCCCCGGGAATAGCGGGTTAAGGGAGCAGTACTTC
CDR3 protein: CACSVTPGNSGLREQYF

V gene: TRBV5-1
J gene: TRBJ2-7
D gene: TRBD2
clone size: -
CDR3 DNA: TGCGCCAGCAGCCAAACTAGCGGGAGTTCCTACGAGCAGTACTTC
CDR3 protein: CASSQTSGSSYEQYF

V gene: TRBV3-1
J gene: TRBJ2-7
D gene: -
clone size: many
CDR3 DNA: TGTGCCAGCAGTCGACAGGAAGGGTACTACGAGCAGTACTTC
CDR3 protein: CASSRQEGYYEQYF

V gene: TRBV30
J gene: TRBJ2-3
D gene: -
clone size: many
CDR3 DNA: TGTGCCTGGAGTCGAGACAGGACAGATACGCAGTATTTT
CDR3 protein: CAWSRDRTDTQYF

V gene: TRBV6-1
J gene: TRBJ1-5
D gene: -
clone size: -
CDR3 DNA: TGTGCCAGCAGTGCTACTATCGGGAGCACAGATACGCAGCATTTT
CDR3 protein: CASSATIGSTDTQHF

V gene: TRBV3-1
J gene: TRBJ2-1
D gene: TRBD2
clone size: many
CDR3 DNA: TGTGCCAGCAGCCAAGTTCGGGAGGCCCGGGGGGATGAGCAGTTCTTC
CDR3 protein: CASSQVREARGDEQFF

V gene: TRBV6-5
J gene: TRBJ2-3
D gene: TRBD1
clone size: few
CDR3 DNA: TGTGCCAGCAGCACGGGGCTAAGACAGGGTGGGACAGATACGCAGTATTTT
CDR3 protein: CASSTGLRQGGTDTQYF

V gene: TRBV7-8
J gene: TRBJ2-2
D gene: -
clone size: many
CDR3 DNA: TGTGCCAGCAGCTTGATGTGGGGGACGAACACCGGGGAGCTGTTTTTT
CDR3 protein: CASSLMWGTNTGELFF

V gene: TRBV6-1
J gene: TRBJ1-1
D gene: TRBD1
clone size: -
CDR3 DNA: TGTGCCAGCGGGAGGGACAGAGCAAACACTGAAGATTTCTTT
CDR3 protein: CASGRDRANTEDFF

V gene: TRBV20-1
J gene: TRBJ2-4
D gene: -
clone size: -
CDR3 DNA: TGCAGAGCTAACGAGATACCCAAAAACATTCAGTACTTC
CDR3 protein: CRANEIPKNIQYF

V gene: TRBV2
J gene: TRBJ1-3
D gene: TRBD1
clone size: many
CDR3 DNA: TGTGCCAGAAATACAGGGGACTCTGGAAACACCATATATTTT
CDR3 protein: CARNTGDSGNTIYF

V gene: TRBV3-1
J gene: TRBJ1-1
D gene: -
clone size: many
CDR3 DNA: TGTGCCAGCAGCCACCCAGCCGGCCAGCTTGAAGCTTTCTTT
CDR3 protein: CASSHPAGQLEAFF

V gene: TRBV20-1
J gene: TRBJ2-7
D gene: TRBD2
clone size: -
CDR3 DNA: TGCAGTGCTAGAGACCCTAGCGGTAAGTTCTACGAGCAGTACTTC
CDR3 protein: CSARDPSGKFYEQYF

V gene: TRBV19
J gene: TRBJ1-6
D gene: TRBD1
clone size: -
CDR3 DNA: TGTGCCAGTAGTTCCGGACAGGGGGATTCACCCCTCCACTTT
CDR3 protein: CASSSGQGDSPLHF

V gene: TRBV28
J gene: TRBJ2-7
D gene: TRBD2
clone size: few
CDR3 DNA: TGTGCCAGCAGTTTATGTTCCCAGCGGGAATTCTACGAGCAGTACTTC
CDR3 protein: CASSLCSQREFYEQYF